These T cell receptor beta chains were read from a single sample in a study of T cell responses to AZD1222 COVID-19 vaccine. Clones were read by immunoSEQ multiplex PCR, and TCRdb kept only the in-frame ones, dropping some. Of about 130,000 clones in the sample, roughly 84% were seen once. The sequences come from peripheral blood, collected on day 0 of AZD1222 vaccination. Receptor source: an adult in good health. The CDR3 runs from the conserved cysteine through the conserved F or W. Fields, in order: J gene, CDR3 length, V gene, clone size, D gene, CDR3 DNA, CDR3 protein. A D gene is named only where the DNA matches it firmly. A row's size may be missing; if present it is once, few, many or a size class.

TRBJ1-2 | 15 | TRBV2 | NA | TRBD1 | TGTGCCAGCAGTGATGGGTCCAGGGGGCCTGGTGGCTACACCTTC | CASSDGSRGPGGYTF
TRBJ1-2 | 13 | TRBV28 | NA | NA | TGTGCCAGCAGTCTACAGGCTAACTATGGCTACACCTTC | CASSLQANYGYTF
TRBJ1-2 | 19 | TRBV18 | NA | TRBD1 | TGTGCCAGCTCACCAACTACCGGGACAGGGGGCTTTCAAGGCTATGGCTACACCTTC | CASSPTTGTGGFQGYGYTF
TRBJ1-2 | 12 | TRBV14 | NA | NA | TGTGCCAGCAGCCAAGCCCGTTATGGCTACACCTTC | CASSQARYGYTF
TRBJ1-6 | 14 | TRBV2 | NA | NA | TGTGCCAGCAGTGAGACAGCGTATAATTCACCCCTCCACTTT | CASSETAYNSPLHF
TRBJ1-5 | 13 | TRBV9 | NA | NA | TGTGCCAGCAGCCCCGCGCCGGGACAGCCCCAGCATTTT | CASSPAPGQPQHF
TRBJ2-2 | 15 | TRBV6-5 | NA | NA | TGTGCCAGCACTTACGGGGCTCGGAACACCGGGGAGCTGTTTTTT | CASTYGARNTGELFF
TRBJ1-3 | 18 | TRBV11-2 | once | NA | TGTGCCAGCAGCTTAGGGGCCGGGGTTCAAATCTCTGGAAACACCATATATTTT | CASSLGAGVQISGNTIYF
TRBJ1-5 | 15 | TRBV6-2/TRBV6-3 | few | NA | TGTGCCAGCAGTACGGGGGACTATAGCAATCAGCCCCAGCATTTT | CASSTGDYSNQPQHF
TRBJ1-1 | 12 | TRBV20-1 | NA | NA | TGCAGTGCTAGTTACAGGAACACTGAAGCTTTCTTT | CSASYRNTEAFF
TRBJ2-7 | 13 | TRBV2 | NA | NA | TGTGCCAGCGGCCTTGGGGGGGGCGGCGAGCAGTACTTC | CASGLGGGGEQYF
TRBJ1-1 | 13 | TRBV6-6 | NA | NA | TGTGCCAGCAGTTACCCCACGGACACTGAAGCTTTCTTT | CASSYPTDTEAFF
TRBJ2-7 | 14 | TRBV5-1 | NA | NA | TGCGCCAGCAGCTCCGGAGACACATCCTACGAGCAGTACTTC | CASSSGDTSYEQYF
TRBJ1-1 | 11 | TRBV20-1 | NA | NA | TGCAGTGCAAGGGACCAAATCGAGGCTTTCTTT | CSARDQIEAFF
TRBJ1-5 | 12 | TRBV28 | NA | NA | TGTGCCAGCAGTTTATCGGGGCCGCCCCAGCATTTT | CASSLSGPPQHF
TRBJ2-6 | 16 | TRBV5-1 | NA | TRBD1 | TGCGCCAGCAGGCCTCAGGGGGTCGCTGGGGCCAACGTCCTGACTTTC | CASRPQGVAGANVLTF
TRBJ1-6 | 13 | TRBV30 | NA | NA | TGTGCCTGGCAGGGCGAGTATAATTCACCCCTCCACTTT | CAWQGEYNSPLHF
TRBJ1-6 | 16 | TRBV18 | NA | NA | TGTGCCAGCACGAATCGTTTGGGACTGACCAATTCACCCCTCCACTTT | CASTNRLGLTNSPLHF
TRBJ1-1 | 14 | TRBV5-1 | NA | TRBD1 | TGCGCCAGCAGTTCTGGACAGGCGGGCACTGAAGCTTTCTTT | CASSSGQAGTEAFF
TRBJ1-5 | 12 | TRBV28 | NA | NA | TGTGCCAGCAGTTTGTCGGTGGGGCCCCAGCATTTT | CASSLSVGPQHF
TRBJ2-7 | 16 | TRBV27 | NA | NA | TGTGCCAGCAGTCCGATCGGGGCAGGGGGGTTCGACGAGCAGTACTTC | CASSPIGAGGFDEQYF
TRBJ2-3 | 18 | TRBV18 | NA | TRBD2 | TGTGCCAGCTCACCGTTACTAGCGGGGGGGCCAGGCACAGATACGCAGTATTTT | CASSPLLAGGPGTDTQYF
TRBJ1-6 | 20 | TRBV6-6 | NA | TRBD1 | TGTGCCAGCAGTCACAAAAGATCGGGACAGTCCAGCTCCTATAATTCACCCCTCCACTTT | CASSHKRSGQSSSYNSPLHF
TRBJ1-4 | 12 | TRBV7-9 | NA | NA | TGTGCCAGCAGTTCCCCTAATGAAAAACTGTTTTTT | CASSSPNEKLFF
TRBJ1-6 | 15 | TRBV6-5 | once | NA | TGTGCCAGCCTGGACAGTGAGATCAGGGGTTCACCCCTCCACTTT | CASLDSEIRGSPLHF
TRBJ1-1 | 13 | TRBV27 | NA | TRBD1 | TGTGCCAGCAGTCAGACGGACAGGAGGAATGCTTTCTTT | CASSQTDRRNAFF
TRBJ2-7 | 13 | TRBV5-6 | NA | NA | TGTGCCAGCAGCCCGGACAGTACCTACGAGCAGTACTTC | CASSPDSTYEQYF
TRBJ1-4 | 16 | TRBV27 | NA | NA | TGTGCCAGCAGTCCCGCCGCCCCCCGGGGTAATGAAAAACTGTTTTTT | CASSPAAPRGNEKLFF
TRBJ2-2 | 18 | TRBV28 | NA | TRBD1 | TGTGCCAGCAGTCCACCACGCGGACAGGGGAATTTTGGCGGGGAGCTGTTTTTT | CASSPPRGQGNFGGELFF
TRBJ1-1 | 13 | TRBV10-1 | NA | NA | TGCGCCAGCAGTGCCAGGGCAAACACTGAAGCTTTCTTT | CASSARANTEAFF
TRBJ1-1 | 18 | TRBV28 | NA | TRBD1 | TGTGCCAGCACCTCCGGGCCGGGACAGGGGGCGCGAGGCGCTGAAGCTTTCTTT | CASTSGPGQGARGAEAFF
TRBJ1-1 | 13 | TRBV18 | NA | NA | TGTGCCAGCTCACCGGGACAGAACACTGAAGCTTTCTTT | CASSPGQNTEAFF
TRBJ2-3 | 12 | TRBV12-3/TRBV12-4 | NA | NA | TGTGCCAGCAGTTTTCAGGCAGATACGCAGTATTTT | CASSFQADTQYF
TRBJ1-1 | 11 | TRBV10-3 | NA | NA | TGTGCCATCAGTGAGGACTTTGAAGCTTTCTTT | CAISEDFEAFF
TRBJ2-6 | 18 | TRBV27 | NA | TRBD2 | TGTGCCAGCAGTTTATATAGCGGGCCCATAGCTGGGGCCAACGTCCTGACTTTC | CASSLYSGPIAGANVLTF
TRBJ2-2 | 15 | TRBV2 | NA | NA | TGTGCCAGCAACCGGGGGCAGAAAAACACCGGGGAGCTGTTTTTT | CASNRGQKNTGELFF
TRBJ2-1 | 12 | TRBV28 | NA | NA | TGTGCCAGTGCCCGGGGGCTGGCTGAGCAGTTCTTC | CASARGLAEQFF
TRBJ2-3 | 14 | TRBV5-1 | once | TRBD1 | TGCGCCAGCAGCCCAAGACAGGGGGGAGATACGCAGTATTTT | CASSPRQGGDTQYF
TRBJ2-3 | 14 | TRBV6-5 | NA | NA | TGTGCCAGCGGGGAGAGGGTGGGGACAGATACGCAGTATTTT | CASGERVGTDTQYF
TRBJ1-2 | 14 | TRBV4-2 | few | NA | TGTGCCAGCAGCCAAGTTGGTAGGGTAATTGGCTACACCTTC | CASSQVGRVIGYTF
TRBJ2-3 | 16 | TRBV24-1 | NA | NA | TGTGCCACCAGTGATGGCGGGACAGCCTACACAGATACGCAGTATTTT | CATSDGGTAYTDTQYF